Each of the 27 T cell receptor beta chains below was sequenced from the same sample in a study of tumor-infiltrating lymphocytes in oesophageal squamous cell carcinoma. MiXCR, applied by TCRdb to the reads, yields one record per CDR3 protein. Of about 12,000 distinct CDR3 sequences listed, more than 50% are singletons. The sample taken for sequencing was blood. The receptors shown here come from a female donor with esophageal squamous cell carcinoma.

V is TRBV12-3 or TRBV12-4 and J is TRBJ2-5, with 9 bases that match TRBD2. The CDR3 runs to 13 residues. Trimming cost V 8 bases and J 5 bases; bases outside gene matches: 6. The CDR3 DNA follows: TGTGCCAGCGGTAGCGGGAGTGGGGAGACCCAGTACTTC. Protein sequence: CASGSGSGETQYF.

V and J are TRBV12-3 or TRBV12-4 and TRBJ2-3, with D perhaps assigned TRBD1 or TRBD2 (6 bases each). This CDR3 spans 20 amino acids. Between the trimmed V and J ends, which lost 7 bases and 1 base, there was a span of 30 bases. DNA for the CDR3: TGTGCCAGCATTCCGGGTTACGGAGGGGGGTCGTCATCTGGCACAGATACGCAGTATTTT. This translates into CASIPGYGGGSSSGTDTQYF.

The chain recombines TRBV7-3 with TRBJ2-1, with a possible D match to TRBD1 (5 bases). The germline V gene encodes CDR1 SGHTA and CDR2 FQGTGA. CDR3 size: 14 residues. With 4 bases removed from V and 7 bases from J, the gap between germline ends came to 14 bases. In DNA, the CDR3 is TGTGCCAGCAGCTCAGGATGGGGCGTGAATGAGCAGTTCTTC. It encodes CASSSGWGVNEQFF.

This clonotype was seen repeatedly, ten times or more. CDR3 residues: CASSWTSGGYEQYF. The DNA of the CDR3 is TGTGCCAGCAGTTGGACTAGCGGGGGCTACGAGCAGTACTTC. The rearrangement uses TRBV12-3 or TRBV12-4 and TRBJ2-7; 13 nucleotides line up with TRBD2. Trimming removed 4 bases from V and 3 bases from J; junction bases left unmatched: 0. The CDR3 consists of 14 residues.

V is TRBV7-3 and J is TRBJ2-7; 8 bases are shared with TRBD2. The last part of the DNA fits TRBJ2-1 better; the J call may be wrong. Germline V gene data show CDR1 as SGHTA and CDR2 as FQGTGA. This CDR3 is built from 15 residues. The CDR3 is CASSYGGLEGNEQFF. CDR3 DNA: TGTGCCAGCAGCTACGGGGGACTAGAGGGCAATGAGCAGTTCTTC.

The chain has TRBV7-8 and TRBJ2-5; D is unclear. With the DNA end fitting TRBJ2-7 better, the J assignment may be wrong. The CDR3 loop spans 14 amino acids. The germline gives CDR1 SGHVS, CDR2 FQNEAQ. CDR3 sequence: CASSPGLDGYEQYF. The CDR3 DNA sequence: TGTGCCAGCAGCCCCGGGCTGGATGGCTACGAGCAGTACTTC.

The chain joins TRBV28 to TRBJ1-5, with no clear D. The CDR3 is 14 amino acids. Germline V lookup: CDR1 MDHEN, CDR2 SYDVKM. With 1 base removed from V and 1 base from J, the gap between germline ends came to 5 bases. In nucleotides, the CDR3 is TGTGCCAGCAGTTTATCGGGAAGCAATCAGCCCCAGCATTTT. Its protein product is CASSLSGSNQPQHF.

V gene TRBV10-3 combines with J gene TRBJ2-3; no clear D. Germline assignment: CDR1 ENHRY and CDR2 SYGVKD. Trimming removed 1 base at V and 7 bases at J, with 9 bases between. The CDR3 is 13 amino acids. CDR3 in DNA: TGTGCCATCAGTGAGTTTCTGGGGAATACGCAGTATTTT. Protein sequence: CAISEFLGNTQYF.

The chain couples TRBV15 to TRBJ2-2; a weak D match, TRBD2 (6 bases). Deletions cut 6 bases from V and 7 bases from J, with 24 bases between. The CDR3 is made up of 17 amino acids. Germline V lookup: CDR1 LNHNV, CDR2 YYDKDF (reference sequence). This chain's CDR3 is CATRTSTGGRRVGELFF. The CDR3 nucleotides read TGTGCCACCAGGACCTCCACCGGAGGGAGGAGGGTCGGGGAGCTGTTTTTT.

The gene calls are TRBV7-6 and TRBJ2-5; no clear D. The J call is in doubt because the DNA end fits TRBJ2-7 better. The CDR3 is 14 amino acids. In germline, CDR1 is SGHVS, CDR2 FNYEAQ. CDR3 nucleotides: TGTGCCAGCAGCTTAGGAGGCAGTCCCTACGAGCAGTACTTC. It encodes CASSLGGSPYEQYF.

The chain employs TRBV7-4 and TRBJ2-3, with 12 nucleotides matching TRBD2. This CDR3 has 16 residues. V trimming: 5 bases; J trimming: 4 bases; junction bases outside the gene matches: 7. The V gene's germline CDR1 is SGHVT and CDR2 SQSDAQ. In DNA, the CDR3 is TGTGCCAGCAGCACTAGACTAGCGGGAGCGGCAGATACGCAGTATTTT. It specifies CASSTRLAGAADTQYF.

The rearrangement uses TRBV7-6 and TRBJ1-1; TRBD2 is a possible D gene (7 bases). The end of the DNA fits TRBJ2-3 better, so the J call may be wrong. Germline CDR1 SGHVS, CDR2 FNYEAQ. The CDR3 totals 17 residues. CDR3 DNA sequence: TGTGCCAGCAGCTTAATTCAACGGGGAGGGGGATGGGATACGCAGTATTTT. This codes for CASSLIQRGGGWDTQYF.

There are many counts of this clonotype. V and J are TRBV19 and TRBJ2-7, with D possibly TRBD2 on 6 matching bases. There are 14 residues in the CDR3. CDR1 and CDR2 from the germline V gene are LNHDA and SQIVND (reference sequence). V was pared by 5 bases and J by 2 bases, with 13 bases between. CDR3 region: CASSAGPPAYEQYF. CDR3 bases: TGTGCCAGTAGTGCGGGACCCCCCGCCTACGAGCAGTACTTC.

The rearrangement uses TRBV7-2 and TRBJ2-1; 7 bases line up with TRBD1. The assigned J gene may be wrong: the sequence end matches TRBJ2-7 better. Germline values: CDR1 SGHTA, CDR2 FQGNSA. The CDR3 sequence is 15 residues long. As DNA, the CDR3 is TGTGCCAGCAGCCCACGACAGGGTCGGGGCTACGAGCAGTACTTC. Protein sequence: CASSPRQGRGYEQYF.

The CDR3 protein is CASSLLTAGELFF. The CDR3 region has the DNA TGTGCCAGCAGCTTACTTACAGCCGGGGAGCTGTTTTTT. V and J are TRBV7-8 and TRBJ2-2; D is unresolved. The CDR3 extends over 13 amino acids. Per germline, CDR1 SGHVS and CDR2 FQNEAQ. V was clipped by 2 bases and J by 6 bases, with 7 bases between them. Full variable domain (rest looked up from reference TRBV7-8 and TRBJ2-2): GAGVSQSPRYKVAKRGQDVALRCDPISGHVSLFWYQQALGQGPEFLTYFQNEAQLDKSGLPSDRFFAERPEGSVSTLKIQRTQQEDSAVYLCASSLLTAGELFFGEGSRLTVL.

The rearrangement links TRBV6-1 to TRBJ2-1, with 8 nucleotides matching TRBD2. Germline lookup yields CDR1 MNHNS and CDR2 SASEGT. The V and J ends lost 7 bases and 9 bases, in that order; junction bases with no gene match: 5. The CDR3 has 12 residues. CDR3 sequence reads: CASTITSGEQFF. The CDR3 nucleotides read TGTGCCAGCACCATAACTAGCGGTGAGCAGTTCTTC.

Points on this clonotype: The final CDR3 position lacks the conserved phenylalanine or tryptophan, pointing to a likely read error. Because the CDR3's place on the DNA is in doubt, the DNA is left out and the CDR3 is given as listed by TCRdb. V is TRBV12-3 or TRBV12-4 and J is TRBJ2-7. The CDR3 is 14 amino acids long, termini counted. The CDR3 here is CASSLGSGGYTFGS.

The sample holds one count of this clonotype. Because it lacks the conserved phenylalanine or tryptophan at the end, this CDR3 is likely a read error. Because the CDR3's place on the DNA is in doubt, the DNA is left out and the CDR3 is given as listed by TCRdb. This chain uses TRBV6-6 with TRBJ2-6; TRBD1 is the table's D call, not checked against the DNA. Germline loops: CDR1 MNHNY, CDR2 SVGAGI (reference sequence). Inclusive of both ends, the CDR3 amounts to 8 amino acids. The chain's CDR3 is CASSPGRT.

The chain carries TRBV7-2 and TRBJ1-1; 7 bases align to TRBD1. In germline, CDR1 is SGHTA, CDR2 FQGNSA. This CDR3 comprises 16 residues. Trimming took 4 bases from V and 5 from J; bases not matched to a gene: 13. CDR3 sequence (DNA): TGTGCCAGCAGCTCCTATACGACAGGGATGGGGACTGAAGCTTTCTTT. It is translated as CASSSYTTGMGTEAFF.

V gene TRBV20-1 combines with J gene TRBJ2-5; 11 bases map to TRBD2. The J call is in doubt because the DNA end fits TRBJ2-7 better. The germline gives CDR1 DFQATT, CDR2 SNEGSKA (reference sequence). The CDR3 runs to 15 residues. The DNA of the CDR3 is TGCAGTGCAAAAGTCCCGGGACTAGCGGTGTACGAGCAGTACTTC. Translated, it gives CSAKVPGLAVYEQYF.

By share, this clonotype ranks as medium-sized (0.01 to 0.1%). The chain is built from TRBV28 and TRBJ1-1, with D perhaps TRBD1 (5 bases). This CDR3 comprises 17 residues. Germline values: CDR1 MDHEN, CDR2 SYDVKM. V dropped 4 bases and J dropped 4 bases, with 22 bases sitting between them. CDR3 DNA sequence: TGTGCCAGCAGTTCAGTTCAATACAGGAATATAGGCACTGAAGCTTTCTTT. This encodes CASSSVQYRNIGTEAFF.

There are many counts of this clonotype. V is TRBV12-3 or TRBV12-4 and J is TRBJ2-3; 7 bases line up with TRBD2. The CDR3 loop spans 15 amino acids. Losses at the gene ends were 3 bases for V and 0 bases for J; bases not matched to a gene: 3. The CDR3 nucleotides are TGTGCCAGCAGTTTCGGGGGGTTTAGCACAGATACGCAGTATTTT. Its protein is CASSFGGFSTDTQYF.

The J gene is TRBJ2-3, the V gene TRBV2; TRBD2 agrees at 13 bases. Germline CDR1 SNHLY, CDR2 FYNNEI. The V and J ends lost 5 bases and 11 bases, in that order; junction bases with no gene match: 13. The CDR3 runs to 16 residues. The CDR3 here is CASSPTSGRALWGQYF. CDR3 coding DNA: TGTGCCAGCAGTCCAACTAGCGGGAGGGCTTTATGGGGGCAGTATTTT.

This clonotype was counted many times. Germline and junction disagree at one end, which may indicate a read error. V gene TRBV6-1 combines with J gene TRBJ2-7; D unresolved. Germline CDR1 and CDR2: MNHNS and SASEGT. The CDR3 length is 14 residues. CDR3 sequence reads: CASSEALGPHEEYF. CDR3 in DNA: TGTGCCAGCAGTGAAGCGCTTGGACCCCACGAGGAGTACTTC.

The CDR3 reads CASSLPFEGYGELFF. The CDR3 coding sequence is TGTGCCAGCAGTTTACCGTTCGAGGGTTACGGGGAGCTGTTTTTT. V gene TRBV12-3 or TRBV12-4 combines with J gene TRBJ2-2; the D gene is possibly TRBD2 (5 bases). CDR3 length: 15 amino acids. V lost 2 bases to trimming and J lost 7 bases, with 14 bases between them.

This clonotype was counted many times. The chain joins TRBV5-5 to TRBJ2-7; perhaps D is TRBD1 or TRBD2 (5 bases each). Trimming took 4 bases from V and 3 from J, leaving 11 bases between them. CDR1 and CDR2 from the germline V gene are SGHKS and YYEKEE (reference sequence). The CDR3 totals 13 residues. This chain's CDR3 is CASSRDPFYEQYF. The CDR3 coding sequence is TGTGCCAGCAGCCGGGACCCTTTCTACGAGCAGTACTTC.

This clonotype was seen repeatedly, ten times or more. This chain links TRBV27 with TRBJ2-7; 9 bases agree with TRBD1. The CDR3 runs 14 residues. The ends lost 3 bases at V and 5 bases at J; junction bases unmatched: 5. Germline V gives CDR1 MNHEY, CDR2 SMNVEV (reference sequence). The CDR3 DNA reads TGTGCCAGCAGTTTTTTGGGGGACAGGGACGAGCAGTACTTC. Translation gives CASSFLGDRDEQYF.